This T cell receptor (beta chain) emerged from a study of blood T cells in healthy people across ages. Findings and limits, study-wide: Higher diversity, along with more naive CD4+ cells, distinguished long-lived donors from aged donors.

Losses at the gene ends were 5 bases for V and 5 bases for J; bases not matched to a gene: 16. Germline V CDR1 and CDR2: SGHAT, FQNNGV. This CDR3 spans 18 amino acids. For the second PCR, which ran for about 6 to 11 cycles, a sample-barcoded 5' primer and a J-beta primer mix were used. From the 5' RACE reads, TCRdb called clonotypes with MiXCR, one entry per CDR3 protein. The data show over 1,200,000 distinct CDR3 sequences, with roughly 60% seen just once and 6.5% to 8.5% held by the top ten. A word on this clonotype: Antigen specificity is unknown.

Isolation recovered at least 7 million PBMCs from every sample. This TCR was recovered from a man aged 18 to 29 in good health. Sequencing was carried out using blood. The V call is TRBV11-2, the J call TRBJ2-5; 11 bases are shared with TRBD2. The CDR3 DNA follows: TGTGCCAGCAGCCCCTCCCTCATACTGACTAGCGGGGAGGAGACCCAGTACTTC. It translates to CASSPSLILTSGEETQYF. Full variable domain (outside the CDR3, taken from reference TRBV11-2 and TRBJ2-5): EAGVAQSPRYKIIEKRQSVAFWCNPISGHATLYWYQQILGQGPKLLIQFQNNGVVDDSQLPKDRFSAERLKGVDSTLKIQPAKLEDSAVYLCASSPSLILTSGEETQYFGPGTRLLVL.